The 8 T cell receptor beta chains below were found in one sample sequenced in a study of shared clonotypes between healthy human individuals. Here immunoSEQ multiplex PCR was the method, and the copy in TCRdb shows in-frame clones only, minus some. The table includes 2 million to 3 million clones, roughly 93% detected once. The material sequenced was naive CD4+ T cells from PBMCs. Subset indicated: CD45RA+ positively selected. These receptors were obtained from a man aged 18 to 29 in good health. Some clones in this sample may be carry-over from other donors' samples.

The chain joins TRBV4-3 to TRBJ2-3; TRBD2 agrees at 11 bases. With 3 bases clipped from V and 5 bases from J, the junction kept 7 bases outside the gene matches. The CDR3 consists of 16 residues. Germline assignment: CDR1 LGHNA and CDR2 YSLEER. CDR3: CASSHLAGGPRDTQYF. The DNA for the CDR3 is TGCGCCAGCAGCCATTTAGCGGGAGGGCCAAGAGATACGCAGTATTTT.

The rearrangement links TRBV7-9 to TRBJ2-2, with D tentatively TRBD2 (6 bases). The germline gives CDR1 SEHNR, CDR2 FQNEAQ (reference sequence). The CDR3 has 16 amino acids. Trimming shortened V by 3 bases and J by 0 bases, and 11 bases separated the two germline ends. The CDR3 DNA sequence: TGTGCCAGCAGCTTCGAGCGGGCAGCGAACACCGGGGAGCTGTTTTTT. It encodes CASSFERAANTGELFF. Filled out from reference TRBV7-9 and TRBJ2-2, the complete variable domain reads DTGVSQNPRHKITKRGQNVTFRCDPISEHNRLYWYRQTLGQGPEFLTYFQNEAQLEKSRLLSDRFSAERPKGSFSTLEIQRTEQGDSAMYLCASSFERAANTGELFFGEGSRLTVL.

This chain connects TRBV5-1 to TRBJ1-2; the D gene is possibly TRBD1 (5 bases). Germline V gives CDR1 SGHRS, CDR2 YFSETQ. The V end lost 3 bases, the J end lost 4 bases, and 25 bases lay between the germline ends. There are 18 residues in the CDR3. CDR3 sequence: CASSSPEGPIRRGYGYTF. CDR3 coding DNA: TGCGCCAGCAGCTCGCCGGAGGGGCCGATCCGCCGGGGCTATGGCTACACCTTC.

The chain joins TRBV5-1 to TRBJ2-3, with no clear D. The CDR3 covers 14 residues. V was trimmed by 4 bases and J by 0 bases, leaving 9 bases between them. Germline V gene data show CDR1 as SGHRS and CDR2 as YFSETQ. CDR3 amino acids: CASSPLTSTDTQYF. CDR3 sequence (DNA): TGCGCCAGCAGCCCGCTAACAAGCACAGATACGCAGTATTTT.

The chain employs TRBV30 and TRBJ2-5; the match to TRBD2 covers 10 bases. This CDR3 has 16 residues. The germline CDR1 and CDR2 sequences are GTSNPN and SVGIG (reference sequence). Trimming at V came to 1 base and at J to 3 bases, leaving 8 bases not matched to a gene. CDR3 nucleotides: TGTGCCTGGAGTGGCCGACGGACTAGCGGAAAAGAGACCCAGTACTTC. Translation: CAWSGRRTSGKETQYF.

This chain links TRBV5-1 with TRBJ1-3; 7 bases match TRBD1. CDR3 length: 15 amino acids. The trim removed 4 bases at V and 0 bases at J, leaving 4 bases unmatched. CDR1 and CDR2 from the germline V gene are SGHRS and YFSETQ. This chain's CDR3 is CASSGTGDSGNTIYF. The CDR3 DNA reads TGCGCCAGCAGCGGAACAGGGGACTCTGGAAACACCATATATTTT.

The rearrangement links TRBV11-2 to TRBJ2-7, with 7 bases aligning to TRBD2. J was trimmed by 6 bases and V by 5 bases; bases with no gene match: 13. The CDR3 has 15 amino acids. Germline CDR1 SGHAT, CDR2 FQNNGV. CDR3 protein: CASSAPGTILPEQYF. In DNA, the CDR3 is TGTGCCAGCAGCGCCCCCGGGACTATTCTCCCCGAGCAGTACTTC.

The chain has TRBV18 and TRBJ2-7, with D possibly matching TRBD2 (5 bases). V was shortened by 1 base and J by 2 bases, with 12 bases between the two germline ends. Per the germline V gene, CDR1 is KGHSH and CDR2 is LQKENI. The CDR3 covers 15 residues. In DNA form, the CDR3 reads TGTGCCAGCTCACCACAAAGGTACGGGACCTACGAGCAGTACTTC. It translates to CASSPQRYGTYEQYF.